This TCR beta chain was found in a study of cytomegalovirus exposure and HLA in healthy donors. Study-level points and caveats: The authors assumed roughly uniform sequencing depth across donors for presence/absence analyses. The majority of CMV-associated TCR beta chains were reported as apparently HLA-restricted in a later analysis. TCR beta chain V- and J-gene trimming was linked, in a later analysis, to a missense variant in DCLRE1C.

The germline V gene has CDR1 MNHEY and CDR2 SVGAGI. Trimming removed 1 base at V and 6 bases at J, with 12 bases between. The CDR3 spans 14 residues. Regarding this clone: Its specificity is unknown.

The study ran its PCR with 60 Vbeta and 13 Jbeta primers. Measured with immunoSEQ multiplex PCR; TCRdb has only the in-frame clones, and not every one. Recorded for this sample: over 200,000 clones. The clonotype originates from a woman between 25 and 40 years old in good health and CMV-seropositive. The chain employs TRBV6-5 and TRBJ1-2; possibly TRBD1 for D (5 bases). Sequencing was performed on PBMCs. For the CDR3, the DNA is TGTGCCAGCAGTTACTTTGGGCAGGGTAATGGCTACACCTTC. It encodes CASSYFGQGNGYTF.